The 17 T cell receptor beta chains listed next were all sequenced from one sample in a study of control samples from healthy donors and cancer patients. Clones were read by immunoSEQ multiplex PCR, and TCRdb kept only the in-frame ones, dropping some. This table has around 40,000 clones, around 93% appearing once. Input material: PBMCs. Receptors were obtained from a middle-aged woman with head and neck cancer.

CDR3 protein: CVASGVSDTQYF. The CDR3 nucleotides read TGTGTGGCTAGCGGGGTCTCAGATACGCAGTATTTT. V gene TRBV5-4 combines with J gene TRBJ2-3; TRBD2 agrees at 9 bases. CDR1 and CDR2 from the germline V gene are SGHNT and YYREEE (reference sequence). The CDR3 is made up of 12 amino acids. The full variable domain, completed using reference TRBV5-4 and TRBJ2-3, is ETGVTQSPTHLIKTRGQQVTLRCSSQSGHNTVSWYQQALGQGPQFIFQYYREEENGRGNFPPRFSGLQFPNYSSELNVNALELDDSALYLCVASGVSDTQYFGPGTRLTVL.

The V and J genes are TRBV5-6 and TRBJ1-1; D call uncertain. Germline V CDR1 and CDR2: SGHDT, YYEEEE. Deletions cut 4 bases from V and 6 bases from J, with 13 bases between. The CDR3 spans 13 residues. The CDR3 DNA reads TGTGCCAGCAGCCCCGGGCCTGGGGCTGAAGCTTTCTTT. Protein: CASSPGPGAEAFF.

V usage is TRBV6-5 and J usage is TRBJ2-7; D is possibly TRBD1 or TRBD2 (5 bases each). Germline assignment: CDR1 MNHEY and CDR2 SVGAGI. The CDR3 is 16 amino acids. The V gene lost 0 bases and the J gene lost 6 bases, with 18 bases spanning the gap. The CDR3 bases are TGTGCCAGCAGTTACTCGGGGACCCACCTGATAGGCGAGCAGTACTTC. Protein product: CASSYSGTHLIGEQYF.

This rearrangement joins TRBV24-1 to TRBJ1-1; no clear D gene. V shed 6 bases and J shed 5 bases, with 18 bases lying between them. The CDR3 extends over 15 amino acids. Germline V gene lookup returns CDR1 KGHDR and CDR2 SFDVKD. CDR3: CATSSTGEGGTEAFF. The CDR3 nucleotides are TGTGCCACCAGTTCAACCGGGGAGGGTGGTACTGAAGCTTTCTTT.

The chain is built from TRBV29-1 and TRBJ1-2, with a weak D call TRBD1 (5 bases). The CDR3 length is 12 residues. In germline, CDR1 is SQVTM, CDR2 ANQGSEA. The V end was cut by 3 bases, the J end by 8 bases, with 13 bases between. The DNA for the CDR3 is TGCAGCGTTGAGCAGGGACGAGGGGGCTACACCTTC. Protein: CSVEQGRGGYTF.

The rearrangement links TRBV3-1 (or the pseudogene TRBV3-2) to TRBJ1-2; D possibly corresponds to TRBD1 (6 bases). The V end lost 2 bases, the J end lost 10 bases, and 20 bases lay between the germline ends. This CDR3 has 15 amino acids. Germline V gives CDR1 LGHDT, CDR2 YNNKEL (reference sequence). The CDR3 here is CASSQPSGGAEYYTF. The CDR3 nucleotides read TGTGCCAGCAGCCAACCGTCTGGGGGCGCTGAATACTACACCTTC.

J is TRBJ2-2 and V is TRBV5-6, with 9 bases that match TRBD1. The ends lost 0 bases at V and 8 bases at J; junction bases unmatched: 5. Per the germline V gene, CDR1 is SGHDT and CDR2 is YYEEEE. This CDR3 has 15 amino acids. This CDR3 reads CASSLGTGARGELFF. DNA for the CDR3: TGTGCCAGCAGCTTGGGGACAGGGGCGAGAGGGGAGCTGTTTTTT.

The rearrangement links TRBV5-4 to TRBJ2-5; tentatively, D is TRBD2 (6 bases). This CDR3 contains 14 residues. The germline gives CDR1 SGHNT, CDR2 YYREEE (reference sequence). The V end was cut by 4 bases, the J end by 1 base, with 11 bases between. The CDR3 sequence: CASSPGDLQETQYF. For the CDR3, the DNA is TGTGCCAGCAGCCCGGGGGACCTCCAAGAGACCCAGTACTTC.

This sequence joins TRBV6-6 and TRBJ1-1; TRBD1 might be the D (6 bases). This CDR3 contains 14 residues. Per germline, CDR1 MNHNY and CDR2 SVGAGI (reference sequence). V was cut by 6 bases and J by 3 bases, with 14 bases left in between. The CDR3 sequence is CASSPLSGDTEAFF. The CDR3 region has the DNA TGTGCCAGCAGCCCCCTTTCAGGGGACACTGAAGCTTTCTTT.

The gene calls are TRBV27 and TRBJ2-7, with 9 bases that match TRBD1. V gave up 4 bases and J gave up 3 bases; unmatched junction bases: 10. The CDR3 contains 16 residues. Per germline, CDR1 MNHEY and CDR2 SMNVEV (reference sequence). For the CDR3, the DNA is TGTGCCAGCAGTTCACAACAGGGGGCGTTCGGCTACGAGCAGTACTTC. Translation gives CASSSQQGAFGYEQYF.

This clone was recorded once. The J gene is TRBJ2-1, the V gene TRBV4-1; maybe TRBD2 (6 bases). Germline V gene data show CDR1 as MGHRA and CDR2 as YSYEKL. The CDR3 loop spans 12 amino acids. V gave up 3 bases and J gave up 10 bases, with 10 bases separating them. Written as DNA, the CDR3 is TGCGCCAGCAGCCAGGGGGGATTGGAGCAGTTCTTC. It yields the protein CASSQGGLEQFF.

With respect to this clone: Different DNA sequences within this sample yield the same CDR3. CDR3 DNA sequence: TGTGCCAGCTCACCGGCAGGATGGGGCACTGAAGCTTTCTTT. It codes for CASSPAGWGTEAFF. The chain has TRBV18 and TRBJ1-1; D is ambiguous. V was shortened by 3 bases and J by 4 bases, with 12 bases between the two germline ends. This CDR3 has 14 residues. Germline CDR1 and CDR2: KGHSH and LQKENI.

The chain is built from TRBV30 and TRBJ1-2, with D uncertain. V was trimmed by 4 bases and J by 4 bases, leaving 10 bases between them. Germline values: CDR1 GTSNPN, CDR2 SVGIG (reference sequence). The CDR3 has 12 residues. CDR3 region: CAWTVGFYGYTF. In DNA form, the CDR3 reads TGTGCCTGGACGGTTGGGTTCTATGGCTACACCTTC.

The rearrangement uses TRBV12-3 or TRBV12-4 and TRBJ2-3, with D uncertain. V was shortened by 5 bases and J by 9 bases, with 6 bases between the two germline ends. The CDR3 length is 10 residues. CDR3 loop: CASSLRTQYF. CDR3 nucleotide sequence: TGTGCCAGCAGTCTCCGGACGCAGTATTTT.

The chain uses TRBV6-1 and TRBJ1-1; D uncertain. The V gene's germline CDR1 is MNHNS and CDR2 SASEGT. The CDR3 has 15 residues. Between the trimmed V and J ends, which lost 7 bases and 3 bases, there was a span of 18 bases. The DNA of the CDR3 is TGTGCCAGCACGCGTTTTAGTGGGAGAGACACTGAAGCTTTCTTT. Protein product: CASTRFSGRDTEAFF.

The V and J genes are TRBV15 and TRBJ2-3, with D perhaps assigned TRBD1 or TRBD2 (5 bases each). The CDR3 is 15 residues long. V lost 3 bases and J 4 bases, leaving 14 bases between the germline ends. Germline V gene data show CDR1 as LNHNV and CDR2 as YYDKDF (reference sequence). CDR3 DNA sequence: TGTGCCACCAGCAGGGGACCTACTGGGGCAGATACGCAGTATTTT. This translates into CATSRGPTGADTQYF.

The genes are TRBV2 and TRBJ2-1; the match to TRBD2 covers 7 bases. Trimming took 5 bases from V and 4 from J; bases not matched to a gene: 8. The CDR3 length is 15 residues. Germline assignment: CDR1 SNHLY and CDR2 FYNNEI. CDR3 bases: TGTGCCAGCAGTCCCGGACTAGAAATTTACAATGAGCAGTTCTTC. Amino acid sequence: CASSPGLEIYNEQFF.